A few counts support the clone carrying this T cell receptor beta chain. Antigen unknown. This sample is drawn from a study of beta chain features in type 1 diabetes. All of the isolated RNA was reverse transcribed, so expressed TCRB transcripts were sequenced. Only in-frame clones appear in the TCRdb table, and some are missing; sequencing was by immunoSEQ multiplex PCR. The data show a few hundred thousand clones, roughly 12% seen once. One heparinised blood draw, averaging about 120 mL, came from each donor. Points from the study as a whole: It was among patients, rather than healthy donors, that naive, central memory and Treg TCRB repertoires appeared more similar. When VDJ junctions were examined, type 1 diabetes patients showed fewer insertions and more deletions.

Deletions cut 4 bases from V and 1 base from J, with 13 bases between. Germline loops: CDR1 LNHDA, CDR2 SQIVND (reference sequence). The CDR3 runs to 15 residues. Sequencing was carried out using naive CD4+ T cells from blood. This TCR derives from a man between 18 and 35 years old in good health. This chain joins TRBV19 and TRBJ2-5; no definite D call. The CDR3 bases are TGTGCCAGTAGTAAGCGTCGTACCTCCCAAGAGACCCAGTACTTC. Its protein is CASSKRRTSQETQYF.